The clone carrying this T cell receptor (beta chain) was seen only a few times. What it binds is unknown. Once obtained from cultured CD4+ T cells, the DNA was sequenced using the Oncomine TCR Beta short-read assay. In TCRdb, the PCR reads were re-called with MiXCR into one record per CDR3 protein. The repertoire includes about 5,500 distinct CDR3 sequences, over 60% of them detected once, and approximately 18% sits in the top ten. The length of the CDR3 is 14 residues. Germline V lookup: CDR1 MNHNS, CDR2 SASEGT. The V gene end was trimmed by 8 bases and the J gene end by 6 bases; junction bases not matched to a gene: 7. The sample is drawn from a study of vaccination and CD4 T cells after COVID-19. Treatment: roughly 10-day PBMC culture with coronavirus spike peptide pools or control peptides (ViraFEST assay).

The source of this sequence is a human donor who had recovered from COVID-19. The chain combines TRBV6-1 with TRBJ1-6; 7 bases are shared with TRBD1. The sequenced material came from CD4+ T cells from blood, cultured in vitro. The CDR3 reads CASCGTASNSPLHF. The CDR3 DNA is TGTGCCAGCTGCGGGACAGCGAGTAATTCACCCCTCCACTTT.